Reported below is one TCR beta chain. Its antigen is still unknown. No base qualities exist here, and no much larger clone lies one base off it. The CDR3 measures 15 amino acids from cysteine to phenylalanine. Kept here is only the CDR3 DNA, which spans 45 bases and is read in frame from base 1. The junction shows trimming of 0 bases on V and 2 bases on J, plus 10 bases between the germline ends. The germline V gene provides CDR1 SGHRS and CDR2 YFSETQ. The method behind the library was the immunoSEQ multiplex PCR assay. RNA was extracted from all samples and reverse transcribed into cDNA as template for TCR sequencing. First-strand cDNA was synthesized with SuperScript III using a 2:1 mix of oligo-dT and random hexamers. A synthetic immune receptor repertoire was used to measure amplification bias, and any remaining bias was corrected computationally. On the authors' methods: Raw reads were preprocessed for error removal, and CDR3 was defined according to IMGT conventions as running from the conserved cysteine to phenylalanine. Clonality was calculated as 1 minus Shannon entropy normalized by log2 of the number of productive unique TCRs. Scalp TCRbeta sequences were cross-referenced with sorted blood CD4 and CD8 repertoires so that the CD4 or CD8 identity of scalp clones could be inferred. The immuneACCESS repertoire file appears here via TCRdb, limited to in-frame rearrangements. These files lack a portion of the clones; in checked studies, under half of the deficit traces to unresolved V genes, and the cause of the others is not known. V and J calls plus clone size are reproduced from that table; the DNA served to infer D and trimming. This sample has about 120,000 clones in its table, and 53% of those were observed once. In total, the top ten clones hold roughly 0.5% of the sample.

The data were obtained in a study of CD8+ T cells in alopecia areata (dated by TCRdb to between 2018 and 2020). For context, the study as a whole: Treated patients were enrolled in an open-label pilot trial of oral tofacitinib at 5 to 10 mg twice daily for moderate-to-severe alopecia areata. Tofacitinib was administered for 6 to 18 months, and 6 months of follow-up off drug were then conducted to assess delayed response and recurrence. Disease severity in treated patients was measured with the SALT score, which quantifies the percentage of affected scalp surface area. The study used high-throughput TCRbeta sequencing to examine T cell clonal expansion in alopecia areata, in both the C3H/HeJ mouse model and human patients. Human TCRbeta sequencing covered scalp tissue and sorted CD4+ and CD8+ peripheral blood T cells from patchy and totalis/universalis alopecia areata patients and healthy controls. Biopsies were taken from tofacitinib-treated patients at baseline and again at 4 and 24 weeks into treatment, and several of those patients also had a later scalp biopsy. Clonality in the scalp was compared among normal scalp (n=4), patchy alopecia areata scalp (n=8), and alopecia totalis/universalis scalp (n=8). RNA was obtained with the PAXgene miRNA kit for fixed scalp, the miRNeasy kit for PBMCs, and the RNeasy kit for mouse skin. Amplification of TCRbeta CDR3 regions was done by immunoSEQ multiplex PCR using 35 Vbeta forward primers and 13 Jbeta reverse primers. Results the study describes overall, beyond this receptor: TCR sequences shared between patients were less clear than in mice, possibly partly because of HLA diversity in the patient population. Compared with normal scalp, lesional scalp, particularly in alopecia totalis/universalis, had higher clonality and more expanded CD8+ clones, which suggests antigenic drive. Scalp TCR repertoire analysis is complicated because resident alphabeta T cells in normal human skin are also sequenced, whereas mouse skin is dominated by gammadelta T cells. Many expanded lesional clones persisted in scalp and blood during tofacitinib treatment, which may partly explain relapse after stopping treatment. Because the treated cohort was small and had just a single nonresponder, larger studies are needed to establish links between baseline CD8+ expansion and response. With tofacitinib, both scalp clonality and the number of expanded CD8+ clones among the top 100 scalp clones went down significantly.

The time point label, as the study defines it: less than five weeks on oral tofacitinib. Read against the paper, the sample's treatment or condition label means: oral pan-JAK inhibitor, 5-10 mg twice daily. Lesional scalp punch biopsies and peripheral blood were collected from alopecia areata patients. PBMCs were separated by density centrifugation and stained for CD3, CD4 and CD8, after which CD4+ and CD8+ T cells were sorted on a FACSAria. This chain joins TRBV5-1 to TRBJ2-3; the best D guess is TRBD1, with 6 bases matching. The source material was CD4+ T cells sorted from blood, sampled at week 4, from a patient treated with tofacitinib. The clonotype comes from a human donor with alopecia areata. The CDR3 loop reads CASSLDRQDTDTQYF. In nucleotides, the sequence is TGCGCCAGCAGCTTGGACAGACAGGACACAGATACGCAGTATTTT. Supplemented by the reference TRBV5-1 and TRBJ2-3 proteins around the CDR3, the complete variable domain is KAGVTQTPRYLIKTRGQQVTLSCSPISGHRSVSWYQQTPGQGLQFLFEYFSETQRNKGNFPGRFSGRQFSNSRSEMNVSTLELGDSALYLCASSLDRQDTDTQYFGPGTRLTVL.